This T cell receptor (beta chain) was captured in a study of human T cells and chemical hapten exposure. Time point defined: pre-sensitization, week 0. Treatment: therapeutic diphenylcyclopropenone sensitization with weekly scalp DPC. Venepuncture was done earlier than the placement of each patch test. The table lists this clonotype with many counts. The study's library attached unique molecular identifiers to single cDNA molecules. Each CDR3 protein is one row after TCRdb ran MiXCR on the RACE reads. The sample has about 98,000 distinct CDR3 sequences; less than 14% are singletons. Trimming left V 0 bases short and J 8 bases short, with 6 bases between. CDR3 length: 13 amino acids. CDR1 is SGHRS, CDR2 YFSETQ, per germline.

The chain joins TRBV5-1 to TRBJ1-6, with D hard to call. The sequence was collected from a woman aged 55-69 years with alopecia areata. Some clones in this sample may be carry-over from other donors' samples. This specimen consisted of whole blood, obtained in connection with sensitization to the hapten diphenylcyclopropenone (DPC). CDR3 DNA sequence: TGCGCCAGCAGCTTGGATTTTGATTCACCCCTCCACTTT. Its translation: CASSLDFDSPLHF.